What follows describes a single TCR beta chain. Its antigen is not identified. The sample comes from a study of shared clonotypes between healthy human individuals. Deletions cut 2 bases from V and 0 bases from J, with 8 bases between. The CDR3 extends over 15 amino acids. Germline assignment: CDR1 SEHNR and CDR2 FQNEAQ (reference sequence). The study's findings and limits: Clonotype sharing across donors was expected to vary with sequencing depth. Despite large depth, rarefaction showed incomplete sorted-subset sequencing. It was the few donors that limited the genetic and exposure-history diversity represented. Non-shared clonotypes had lower generation probabilities than clonotypes shared by all four sorted-subset donors.

Assay used: immunoSEQ multiplex PCR; TCRdb lists only in-frame clones, some missing. The repertoire holds hundreds of thousands of clones, with approximately 96% as singletons. Cells designated naive CD8 were CD45RO-negative and were positively selected for CCR7, with terminally differentiated effector memory CD45RA+ cells excluded. Sequencing input: naive CD8+ T cells sorted from blood. The chain links TRBV7-9 to TRBJ2-1; tentative D call: TRBD2 (5 bases). This receptor was identified in a woman aged 25 to 39 in good health. The CDR3 sequence is CASSLITSSYNEQFF. As DNA, the CDR3 is TGTGCCAGCAGCTTAATTACTAGCTCCTACAATGAGCAGTTCTTC.